A single sample is the source of the 28 T cell receptor beta chains below, sequenced in a study of blood T cell repertoires in COVID-19. The method was immunoSEQ multiplex PCR; TCRdb's version includes in-frame clones alone and lacks a portion of them. The sample shows about 410,000 clones, just over 85% of them seen only once. Sequenced input: peripheral blood. All receptors come from a woman aged 25 to 39 with active or convalescent COVID-19.

Points on this clone: Germline is not matched at one junction end, which may reflect a read error. The rearrangement joins TRBV4-2 to TRBJ1-4, with 7 bases that match TRBD1. CDR1 LGHNA and CDR2 YNFKEQ come from the germline V gene. The CDR3 has 16 residues. DNA for the CDR3: TGTGTCAGCAGCCACATTAAGACAGGGTCGAATGAAAAACTGTTTTTT. Its protein is CVSSHIKTGSNEKLFF.

This chain joins TRBV10-3 and TRBJ2-6; 10 bases are a match to TRBD1. Germline-derived CDR1 and CDR2 are ENHRY and SYGVKD. The ends lost 8 bases at V and 2 bases at J; junction bases unmatched: 6. The CDR3 loop spans 16 amino acids. The CDR3 loop reads CAIGVGQGPGANVLTF. DNA of the CDR3: TGTGCCATCGGAGTGGGACAGGGGCCTGGGGCCAACGTCCTGACTTTC.

The J gene is TRBJ1-2, the V gene TRBV2; 9 nucleotides agree with TRBD1. In germline, CDR1 is SNHLY, CDR2 FYNNEI. V shed 3 bases and J 8 bases; nucleotides not matched to a gene: 10. This CDR3 comprises 15 residues. In nucleotides, the CDR3 is TGTGCCAGCAGTGAGGGGACAGGGATCTTAGGGGGCTACACCTTC. Residues: CASSEGTGILGGYTF.

J is TRBJ2-3 and V is TRBV19; D unresolved. Germline V gene lookup returns CDR1 LNHDA and CDR2 SQIVND (reference sequence). The V end lost 3 bases, the J end lost 4 bases, and 11 bases lay between the germline ends. This CDR3 is built from 14 residues. CDR3 region: CASSIVIPADTQYF. CDR3 in DNA: TGTGCCAGTAGTATTGTGATCCCGGCAGATACGCAGTATTTT. Using reference TRBV19 and TRBJ2-3 for the parts outside the CDR3, the full variable domain is DGGITQSPKYLFRKEGQNVTLSCEQNLNHDAMYWYRQDPGQGLRLIYYSQIVNDFQKGDIAEGYSVSREKKESFPLTVTSAQKNPTAFYLCASSIVIPADTQYFGPGTRLTVL.

The J gene is TRBJ1-2, the V gene TRBV5-4, with D perhaps TRBD1 (6 bases). Germline V lookup: CDR1 SGHNT, CDR2 YYREEE (reference sequence). CDR3 length: 15 residues. Trimming took off 4 bases at V and 4 bases at J, with 17 bases between the two ends. For the CDR3, the DNA is TGTGCCAGCAGCCACCGGACAGCAGAAGGCTATGGCTACACCTTC. Residues: CASSHRTAEGYGYTF.

This rearrangement joins TRBV30 to TRBJ2-1; 8 nucleotides align to TRBD1. The V and J ends lost 1 base and 8 bases, in that order; junction bases with no gene match: 4. CDR1 is GTSNPN, CDR2 SVGIG, per germline (reference sequence). The CDR3 sequence is 13 residues long. CDR3 in amino acids: CAWSGAGGYEQFF. For the CDR3, the DNA is TGTGCCTGGAGTGGGGCAGGGGGCTATGAGCAGTTCTTC.

The rearrangement joins TRBV7-9 to TRBJ1-3; D is possibly TRBD1 (6 bases). Trimming removed 4 bases from V and 3 bases from J, with 10 bases in between. The CDR3 sequence is 14 residues long. Germline-derived CDR1 and CDR2 are SEHNR and FQNEAQ (reference sequence). CDR3 DNA: TGTGCCAGCAGCTCCCCAGGGGTTGGAAACACCATATATTTT. This encodes CASSSPGVGNTIYF.

This clone showed up just once. The chain couples TRBV19 to TRBJ2-3; possible D gene TRBD2, 6 bases. V gave up 4 bases and J gave up 11 bases, with 16 bases separating them. The CDR3 runs to 13 residues. CDR1 is LNHDA, CDR2 SQIVND, per germline (reference sequence). The CDR3 DNA is TGTGCCAGTAGTAACACGCGGGGAGAGGGGCAGTATTTT. It encodes CASSNTRGEGQYF.

The chain recombines TRBV15 with TRBJ2-7, with D perhaps TRBD1 (6 bases). In germline, CDR1 is LNHNV, CDR2 YYDKDF (reference sequence). V lost 0 bases, J lost 0 bases, and 15 bases lay in between. CDR3 length equals 17 residues. The CDR3 loop is CATSRDRSGAYSYEQYF. The CDR3 nucleotides read TGTGCCACCAGCAGAGATCGGTCAGGGGCCTACTCCTACGAGCAGTACTTC.

V is TRBV4-1 and J is TRBJ1-2, with D maybe TRBD1 (5 bases). CDR3 size: 16 residues. Germline lookup yields CDR1 MGHRA and CDR2 YSYEKL. Trimming shortened V by 0 bases and J by 3 bases, and 14 bases separated the two germline ends. The CDR3 spells CASSQESTVPHYGYTF. The CDR3 DNA follows: TGCGCCAGCAGCCAAGAATCGACAGTACCGCACTATGGCTACACCTTC.

The rearrangement links TRBV25-1 to TRBJ1-6; no clear D gene. Trimming took off 6 bases at V and 8 bases at J, with 8 bases between the two ends. Germline CDR1 is MGHDK and CDR2 is SYGVNS. CDR3 size: 12 residues. The CDR3 here is CASSKDYSPLHF. CDR3 in DNA: TGTGCCAGCAGCAAGGACTATTCACCCCTCCACTTT.

The chain carries TRBV10-3 and TRBJ2-2; 8 bases line up with TRBD2. The CDR3 contains 15 residues. The germline gives CDR1 ENHRY, CDR2 SYGVKD. Losses at the gene ends were 2 bases for V and 3 bases for J; bases not matched to a gene: 2. CDR3 nucleotide sequence: TGTGCCATCAGTGAGACTAGCGGCTACACCGGGGAGCTGTTTTTT. Translated: CAISETSGYTGELFF.

The chain is built from TRBV6-6 and TRBJ2-5; 9 positions agree with TRBD1. The CDR3 sequence is 15 residues long. CDR1 and CDR2 (germline): MNHNY, SVGAGI (reference sequence). Unmatched junction bases numbered 9, after V lost 5 bases and J lost 5 bases. The DNA of the CDR3 is TGTGCCAGCAGTAACGGACAGGGGTCGGTGGAGACCCAGTACTTC. This translates into CASSNGQGSVETQYF.

The chain joins TRBV29-1 to TRBJ2-1, with TRBD1 matching over 9 bases. Germline CDR1 is SQVTM and CDR2 is ANQGSEA. The CDR3 is made up of 13 amino acids. Trimming removed 6 bases from V and 7 bases from J; junction bases left unmatched: 7. The CDR3 loop reads CSVRDRVANEQFF. The CDR3 nucleotides are TGCAGCGTCCGGGACAGGGTAGCGAATGAGCAGTTCTTC.

V and J are TRBV6-6 and TRBJ1-1; unclear D gene. The V end was cut by 7 bases, the J end by 6 bases, with 27 bases between. The CDR3 covers 17 residues. Germline V gives CDR1 MNHNY, CDR2 SVGAGI (reference sequence). DNA for the CDR3: TGTGCCAGCAATCGAGGGAGTTCCTGGGGAGTTGACGCTGAAGCTTTCTTT. It encodes CASNRGSSWGVDAEAFF.

V is TRBV5-1 and J is TRBJ1-1; D is unresolved. This CDR3 is built from 16 residues. CDR1 and CDR2 from the germline V gene are SGHRS and YFSETQ. With 5 bases removed from V and 6 bases from J, the gap between germline ends came to 23 bases. The CDR3 loop is CASRQGDGVGIAEAFF. CDR3 DNA sequence: TGCGCCAGCAGGCAAGGCGACGGGGTAGGTATCGCTGAAGCTTTCTTT. Full variable domain (rest looked up from reference TRBV5-1 and TRBJ1-1): KAGVTQTPRYLIKTRGQQVTLSCSPISGHRSVSWYQQTPGQGLQFLFEYFSETQRNKGNFPGRFSGRQFSNSRSEMNVSTLELGDSALYLCASRQGDGVGIAEAFFGQGTRLTVV.

This chain joins TRBV30 and TRBJ2-3; 7 nucleotides match TRBD2. Germline CDR1 and CDR2: GTSNPN and SVGIG (reference sequence). There are 14 residues in the CDR3. The V segment lost 3 bases and the J segment 1 base; nucleotides outside the gene matches: 4. DNA for the CDR3: TGTGCCTGGAGACCGGGACTACGCACAGATACGCAGTATTTT. This encodes CAWRPGLRTDTQYF.

This sequence joins TRBV20-1 and TRBJ2-7; maybe TRBD2 (5 bases). The CDR3 loop spans 11 amino acids. Trimming cost V 0 bases and J 7 bases, with 7 bases left between them. CDR1 is DFQATT and CDR2 is SNEGSKA in the germline V gene (reference sequence). The CDR3 is CSAREQREQYF. CDR3 nucleotide sequence: TGCAGTGCTAGAGAACAGCGGGAGCAGTACTTC.

The rearrangement links TRBV3-1 (or the pseudogene TRBV3-2) to TRBJ2-5; 7 positions agree with TRBD2. The CDR3 totals 14 residues. Germline-derived CDR1 and CDR2 are LGHDT and YNNKEL (reference sequence). V lost 3 bases and J lost 4; bases outside the gene matches: 5. In DNA form, the CDR3 reads TGTGCCAGCAGCCATTCGGGGGGAGCAGAGACCCAGTACTTC. It encodes CASSHSGGAETQYF.

The chain links TRBV7-9 to TRBJ2-4, with D possibly being TRBD1 (6 bases). This CDR3 spans 14 amino acids. Trimming stripped 3 bases from V and 3 bases from J, with 9 bases between. The germline CDR1 and CDR2 sequences are SEHNR and FQNEAQ (reference sequence). This CDR3 is CASSLDRVKNIQYF. The CDR3 region has the DNA TGTGCCAGCAGCTTGGACAGAGTCAAAAACATTCAGTACTTC.

The chain employs TRBV5-1 and TRBJ2-7; maybe TRBD2 (6 bases). This CDR3 is 14 amino acids long. Germline V lookup: CDR1 SGHRS, CDR2 YFSETQ. V was trimmed by 0 bases and J by 3 bases, leaving 10 bases between them. The CDR3 DNA is TGCGCCAGCAGCTTGGATAGTAGCGGCTACGAGCAGTACTTC. It codes for CASSLDSSGYEQYF.

The sample holds a few counts of this clone. CDR3 loop: CASSQEDRNTEAFF. In nucleotides, the CDR3 is TGTGCCAGCAGCCAAGAGGACAGGAACACTGAAGCTTTCTTT. The V call is TRBV3-1 (or the pseudogene TRBV3-2), the J call TRBJ1-1, with a possible D match to TRBD1 (6 bases). There are 14 residues in the CDR3. V lost 0 bases and J 1 base, leaving 6 bases between the germline ends. Germline loops: CDR1 LGHDT, CDR2 YNNKEL (reference sequence).

The rearrangement links TRBV27 to TRBJ2-1, with D unclear. Trimming took 4 bases from V and 6 from J, leaving 4 bases between them. CDR1 MNHEY and CDR2 SMNVEV come from the germline V gene (reference sequence). This CDR3 region has 11 residues. The CDR3 is CASSWLNEQFF. CDR3 DNA: TGTGCCAGCAGTTGGCTCAATGAGCAGTTCTTC.

The chain is built from TRBV6-5 and TRBJ2-7; possibly TRBD1 for D (7 bases). The CDR3 has 13 residues. Trimming cost V 11 bases and J 0 bases, with 14 bases left between them. CDR1 and CDR2 (germline): MNHEY, SVGAGI. The CDR3, as DNA: TGTGCCGGGGGGACAGCATTCTCCTACGAGCAGTACTTC. Translating gives CAGGTAFSYEQYF.

V gene TRBV5-1 combines with J gene TRBJ1-2, with D unclear. Germline V gene data show CDR1 as SGHRS and CDR2 as YFSETQ. This CDR3 region has 15 residues. V lost 2 bases, J lost 6 bases, and 17 bases lay in between. CDR3 protein: CASSLAASPGDGYTF. The CDR3 nucleotides read TGCGCCAGCAGCTTAGCAGCCTCCCCCGGGGATGGCTACACCTTC.

The V gene is TRBV5-5, the J gene TRBJ2-3, with 7 bases fitting TRBD1. CDR3 length: 15 residues. CDR1 and CDR2 from the germline V gene are SGHKS and YYEKEE (reference sequence). V gave up 2 bases and J gave up 2 bases; unmatched junction bases: 5. CDR3 residues: CASSLETGNTDTQYF. In DNA form, the CDR3 reads TGTGCCAGCAGCTTAGAGACAGGGAACACAGATACGCAGTATTTT.

CDR3 sequence reads: CASRADRGSDTQYF. CDR3 nucleotides: TGTGCCAGTAGGGCCGACAGGGGATCAGATACGCAGTATTTT. The chain carries TRBV19 and TRBJ2-3; 8 bases are a match to TRBD1. This CDR3 has 14 amino acids. Germline CDR1 reads LNHDA; CDR2 reads SQIVND (reference sequence). V shed 6 bases and J 4 bases; nucleotides not matched to a gene: 6.

The chain has TRBV6-1 and TRBJ1-2; no firm D call. Looked up from germline, CDR1 is MNHNS and CDR2 is SASEGT. This CDR3 has 12 residues. The germline V and J ends were trimmed by 2 bases and 2 bases, with 3 bases remaining between them. This CDR3 is CASSESNYGYTF. CDR3 nucleotide sequence: TGTGCCAGCAGTGAATCAAACTATGGCTACACCTTC.